The clone carrying this T cell receptor beta chain was observed a few times. The antigen is undetermined. The CDR3 sequence is 13 residues long. CDR1 is GTSNPN and CDR2 is SVGIG in the germline V gene (reference sequence). V was cut by 3 bases and J by 3 bases, with 11 bases left in between. This record comes from a study of cytomegalovirus exposure and HLA in healthy donors. Background on the study: Of the donors genotyped, approximately 410 in all, about 76% fell in the Caucasian-associated ancestry cluster. Study conclusions and caveats: Immune exposure information comprised only CMV serostatus. Per published reports, the classifier diagnosed cytomegalovirus status with high specificity and sensitivity.

PCR involved 60 Vbeta and 13 Jbeta primers. Data came from immunoSEQ multiplex PCR; TCRdb stores just in-frame clones and leaves some out. The sample holds about 200,000 clones, 9.5% to 15% seen once. This sequence was found in a man in his forties or fifties in good health and CMV-seropositive. The specimen was PBMCs. The genes are TRBV30 and TRBJ1-1, with D unclear. The CDR3, as DNA: TGTGCCTGGAGGCAGGTTATGCACACTGAAGCTTTCTTT. Its translation is CAWRQVMHTEAFF.